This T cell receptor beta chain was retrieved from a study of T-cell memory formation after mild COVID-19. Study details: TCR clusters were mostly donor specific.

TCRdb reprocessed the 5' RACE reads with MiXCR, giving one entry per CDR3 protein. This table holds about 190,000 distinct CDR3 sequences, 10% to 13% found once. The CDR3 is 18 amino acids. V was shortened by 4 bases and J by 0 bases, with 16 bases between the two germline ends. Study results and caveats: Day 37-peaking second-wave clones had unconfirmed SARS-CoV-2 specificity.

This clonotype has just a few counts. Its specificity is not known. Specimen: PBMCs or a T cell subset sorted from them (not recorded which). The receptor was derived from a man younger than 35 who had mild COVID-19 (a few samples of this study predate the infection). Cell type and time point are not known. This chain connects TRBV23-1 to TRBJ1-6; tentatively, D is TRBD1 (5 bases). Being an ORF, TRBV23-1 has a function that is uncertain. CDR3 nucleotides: TGCGCCAGCAGTCTAGGCAGGGAACTTCGCTCCTATAATTCACCCCTCCACTTT. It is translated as CASSLGRELRSYNSPLHF.